The entry below gives a single T cell receptor beta chain sequence along with its context. The antigen is not known. The sample belongs to a study of cytomegalovirus exposure and HLA in healthy donors. Study-wide points: Presence/absence analyses took donor sequencing depth as roughly uniform.

Per the germline V gene, CDR1 is SGHNT and CDR2 is YENEEA. V shed 0 bases, J shed 0 bases, and the junction held 3 bases outside the gene matches. The CDR3 has 17 residues. The PCR contained 60 Vbeta and 13 Jbeta primers. The repertoire was sequenced with immunoSEQ multiplex PCR; TCRdb's copy has only in-frame clones and lacks some. This table has 65,000 to 90,000 clones, about 81% appearing once. The sample taken for sequencing was PBMCs. The clonotype was recovered from a man in his sixties in good health and CMV-seronegative. This chain connects TRBV11-3 to TRBJ2-2; 8 bases match TRBD1. CDR3 nucleotide sequence: TGTGCCAGCAGCTTAGAGGGGGGACAGGCGAACACCGGGGAGCTGTTTTTT. This sequence encodes CASSLEGGQANTGELFF.